The 27 T cell receptor beta chains presented below share a single source sample, sequenced in a study of Ad26.COV2.S vaccination and SARS-CoV-2 variants (dated by TCRdb to the early 2020s). Library preparation used the immunoSEQ multiplex PCR assay. Drawn from immuneACCESS, this table holds only the in-frame rearrangements with V and J called that TCRdb kept. Clones are partly lost; checked studies trace under half to an unresolved V gene and leave the rest unexplained. For this sample there are around 270,000 clones; around 88% appear just once. The top ten hold nearly 3% of the sample. The treatment or condition label corresponds to: some 19 received Ad26.COV2.S at low or high dose, single or two shots; 5 received placebo; per-sample allocation not given. Repertoires of vaccine and placebo recipients were sequenced from samples collected on day 63 after the first injection. The input for sequencing was peripheral blood, taken in a trial of Ad26.COV2.S vaccine versus placebo. The source of these receptors is a person between 18 and 60 years old who received the Ad26.COV2.S COVID-19 vaccine or a placebo.

The gene calls are TRBV3-1 (or the pseudogene TRBV3-2) and TRBJ2-1, with D unclear. Germline loops: CDR1 LGHDT, CDR2 YNNKEL (reference sequence). This CDR3 comprises 12 residues. V was pared by 8 bases and J by 6 bases, with 11 bases between. CDR3 in amino acids: CASGYGSNEQFF. DNA of the CDR3: TGTGCCAGCGGCTATGGAAGCAATGAGCAGTTCTTC.

The V call is TRBV3-1 (or the pseudogene TRBV3-2), the J call TRBJ2-1; TRBD1 aligns across 7 bases. The CDR3 is 18 amino acids. Per germline, CDR1 LGHDT and CDR2 YNNKEL (reference sequence). The V and J ends lost 2 bases and 1 base, in that order; junction bases with no gene match: 11. CDR3 coding DNA: TGTGCCAGCAGCCAAACAGGGGTCCTACCATTATCCTACAATGAGCAGTTCTTC. This encodes CASSQTGVLPLSYNEQFF.

The CDR3 bases are TGTGCCAGCAGCACAGAACCCGGGAGCCACGAGCAGTACTTC. It codes for CASSTEPGSHEQYF. The V call is TRBV7-9, the J call TRBJ2-7; possible D gene TRBD2, 6 bases. V was pared by 5 bases and J by 5 bases, with 16 bases between. The CDR3 loop spans 14 amino acids. Germline CDR1 and CDR2: SEHNR and FQNEAQ (reference sequence).

The rearrangement joins TRBV7-2 to TRBJ1-3, with unresolved D. The CDR3 consists of 16 residues. Per the germline V gene, CDR1 is SGHTA and CDR2 is FQGNSA. Trimming removed 0 bases from V and 0 bases from J, with 9 bases in between. Here the CDR3 reads CASSLAVGFSGNTIYF. CDR3 DNA sequence: TGTGCCAGCAGCTTAGCGGTGGGGTTCTCTGGAAACACCATATATTTT.

This clone was detected once. The chain employs TRBV6-5 and TRBJ1-3, with D possibly matching TRBD1 (6 bases). This CDR3 comprises 15 residues. Per the germline V gene, CDR1 is MNHEY and CDR2 is SVGAGI. Trimming shortened V by 8 bases and J by 0 bases, and 14 bases separated the two germline ends. Here the CDR3 DNA reads TGTGCCAGCCGTAAGGGGGGCAACTCTGGAAACACCATATATTTT. Amino acid sequence: CASRKGGNSGNTIYF.

This clone was counted a few times. The rearrangement joins TRBV7-9 to TRBJ2-3, with 7 bases fitting TRBD2. The trim removed 6 bases at V and 5 bases at J, leaving 5 bases unmatched. Germline V gene lookup returns CDR1 SEHNR and CDR2 FQNEAQ (reference sequence). The CDR3 sequence is 13 residues long. The CDR3 sequence is CASRYTSEDTQYF. CDR3 nucleotides: TGTGCCAGCAGGTACACTAGCGAAGATACGCAGTATTTT.

V and J are TRBV15 and TRBJ1-4, with D unclear. From germline, CDR1 is LNHNV and CDR2 YYDKDF (reference sequence). The length of the CDR3 is 16 residues. V lost 0 bases to trimming and J lost 3 bases, with 11 bases between them. The CDR3 loop is CATSRDAGSANEKLFF. DNA of the CDR3: TGTGCCACCAGCAGAGACGCGGGGTCGGCTAATGAAAAACTGTTTTTT.

The chain links TRBV16 to TRBJ2-1, with 8 bases aligning to TRBD2. This CDR3 is built from 16 residues. Germline values: CDR1 KGHSY, CDR2 FQNENV. V dropped 1 base and J dropped 8; count of bases not matched to a gene: 10. Written as DNA, the CDR3 is TGTGCCAGCAGCCAATTTAACGAGCGGGAGAGGTATGAGCAGTTCTTC. Its protein is CASSQFNERERYEQFF.

The V and J genes are TRBV7-9 and TRBJ1-2, with a tentative D call TRBD1 (6 bases). CDR1 and CDR2 (germline): SEHNR, FQNEAQ (reference sequence). Trimming left V 4 bases short and J 4 bases short, with 16 bases between. The CDR3 sequence is 15 residues long. CDR3 protein: CASSSVKGVIYGYTF. CDR3 sequence (DNA): TGTGCCAGCAGCTCGGTTAAGGGGGTAATCTATGGCTACACCTTC.

The CDR3 loop is CASSSTTGGGTEAFF. The CDR3 nucleotides read TGTGCCAGCAGCTCGACAACAGGGGGGGGCACTGAAGCTTTCTTT. The chain uses TRBV11-1 and TRBJ1-1; 8 bases are a match to TRBD1. The CDR3 is made up of 15 amino acids. Trimming cost V 4 bases and J 4 bases; bases outside gene matches: 8. The germline CDR1 and CDR2 sequences are SGHAT and FQDESV (reference sequence).

The chain recombines TRBV7-2 with TRBJ1-5; D remains unclear. The CDR3 is 13 residues long. The V end was cut by 2 bases, the J end by 5 bases, with 7 bases between. Germline assignment: CDR1 SGHTA and CDR2 FQGNSA. CDR3 in amino acids: CASSLKPDQPQHF. CDR3 in DNA: TGTGCCAGCAGCTTAAAGCCTGATCAGCCCCAGCATTTT.

This chain links TRBV18 with TRBJ2-3; possibly TRBD2 for D (6 bases). The CDR3 is 15 amino acids. Germline CDR1 KGHSH, CDR2 LQKENI. V lost 3 bases and J lost 3, with 13 bases in between. CDR3 sequence (DNA): TGTGCCAGCTCACCGAGTCGGGGGAGTACAGATACGCAGTATTTT. This gives the protein CASSPSRGSTDTQYF. Full variable domain (outside the CDR3, taken from reference TRBV18 and TRBJ2-3): NAGVMQNPRHLVRRRGQEARLRCSPMKGHSHVYWYRQLPEEGLKFMVYLQKENIIDESGMPKERFSAEFPKEGPSILRIQQVVRGDSAAYFCASSPSRGSTDTQYFGPGTRLTVL.

As to this clone: In the same sample, other DNA sequences code for this CDR3. This chain connects TRBV3-1 (or the pseudogene TRBV3-2) to TRBJ1-1, with D hard to call. Germline CDR1 reads LGHDT; CDR2 reads YNNKEL (reference sequence). The CDR3 covers 13 residues. V was pared by 6 bases and J by 1 base, with 9 bases between. The CDR3 sequence is CASSLGKNTEAFF. The DNA for the CDR3 is TGTGCCAGCAGTCTCGGGAAGAACACTGAAGCTTTCTTT.

The genes are TRBV18 and TRBJ1-4; the D is unclear. Trimming removed 5 bases at V and 5 bases at J, with 9 bases between. The length of the CDR3 is 13 residues. Germline-derived CDR1 and CDR2 are KGHSH and LQKENI. The chain's CDR3 is CASSADMNEKLFF. In DNA form, the CDR3 reads TGTGCCAGCTCAGCCGACATGAATGAAAAACTGTTTTTT.

The gene calls are TRBV7-9 and TRBJ1-3; a weak D match, TRBD1 (6 bases). CDR3 length: 17 amino acids. CDR1 is SEHNR and CDR2 is FQNEAQ in the germline V gene (reference sequence). With 5 bases removed from V and 0 bases from J, the gap between germline ends came to 17 bases. CDR3 nucleotide sequence: TGTGCCAGCAGCCATTATGACAGGCGGATCTCTGGAAACACCATATATTTT. Translating it yields CASSHYDRRISGNTIYF. The complete variable domain, with remaining parts taken from reference TRBV7-9 and TRBJ1-3, reads DTGVSQNPRHKITKRGQNVTFRCDPISEHNRLYWYRQTLGQGPEFLTYFQNEAQLEKSRLLSDRFSAERPKGSFSTLEIQRTEQGDSAMYLCASSHYDRRISGNTIYFGEGSWLTVV.

V and J are TRBV6-5 and TRBJ2-7, with a possible D match to TRBD2 (5 bases). Trimming cost V 6 bases and J 3 bases, with 15 bases left between them. The V gene's germline CDR1 is MNHEY and CDR2 SVGAGI. There are 14 residues in the CDR3. The CDR3 here is CASRLEVGSYEQYF. CDR3 sequence (DNA): TGTGCCAGCAGATTGGAGGTTGGAAGCTACGAGCAGTACTTC.

This clone was observed once. The rearrangement links TRBV18 to TRBJ2-2, with 7 bases that match TRBD2. The J segment lost 1 base and the V segment lost 3 bases, leaving 2 bases of the junction unmatched. Germline assignment: CDR1 KGHSH and CDR2 LQKENI. This CDR3 has 15 amino acids. This CDR3 is CASSPTGGNTGELFF. DNA of the CDR3: TGTGCCAGCTCACCGACGGGGGGGAACACCGGGGAGCTGTTTTTT.

The gene calls are TRBV6-5 and TRBJ2-7, with 10 bases matching TRBD2. Germline lookup yields CDR1 MNHEY and CDR2 SVGAGI. J was trimmed by 7 bases and V by 8 bases; bases with no gene match: 11. The CDR3 has 14 residues. The CDR3 protein is CASSLRLAGPEQYF. The CDR3 DNA follows: TGTGCCAGCTCGTTGAGACTAGCGGGCCCTGAGCAGTACTTC.

The V call is TRBV21-1, the J call TRBJ2-3. TRBV21-1 is described as a pseudogene. The CDR3 loop spans 13 amino acids. In DNA form, the CDR3 reads TGTGCTAGCTGGACGGCTAGCACAGATACGCAGTATTTT. Translated, it gives CASWTASTDTQYF.

This chain connects TRBV11-3 to TRBJ2-7; TRBD1 matches 9 bases. The CDR3 consists of 13 residues. CDR1 and CDR2 from the germline V gene are SGHNT and YENEEA. The trim removed 4 bases at V and 8 bases at J, leaving 6 bases unmatched. For the CDR3, the DNA is TGTGCCAGCAGCTCGGGGACAGGGATACAGCAGTACTTC. Translation gives CASSSGTGIQQYF.

The rearrangement joins TRBV29-1 to TRBJ2-5; 7 nucleotides match TRBD1. Germline lookup yields CDR1 SQVTM and CDR2 ANQGSEA. With V trimmed by 1 base and J by 2 bases, 4 bases remained unmatched. There are 14 residues in the CDR3. This CDR3 is CSVEGARGQETQYF. The DNA for the CDR3 is TGCAGCGTTGAAGGGGCCAGGGGGCAAGAGACCCAGTACTTC.

The chain is built from TRBV27 and TRBJ2-2; D remains unclear. The CDR3 is made up of 16 amino acids. CDR1 and CDR2 (germline): MNHEY, SMNVEV (reference sequence). V lost 0 bases to trimming and J lost 2 bases, with 10 bases between them. The CDR3 reads CASSLSRSRNTGELFF. The CDR3 DNA reads as TGTGCCAGCAGTTTATCTAGGAGTAGAAACACCGGGGAGCTGTTTTTT.

The sample holds one count of this clone. V usage is TRBV6-1 and J usage is TRBJ2-3; D is unresolved. Germline V lookup: CDR1 MNHNS, CDR2 SASEGT. Trimming left V 1 base short and J 2 bases short, with 10 bases between. This CDR3 contains 15 residues. The CDR3 DNA follows: TGTGCCAGCAGTGAAGGCTGGCAGAACACAGATACGCAGTATTTT. Amino acid sequence: CASSEGWQNTDTQYF.

The chain combines TRBV7-2 with TRBJ2-2; 7 bases are shared with TRBD2. The CDR3 runs to 14 residues. CDR1 and CDR2 from the germline V gene are SGHTA and FQGNSA. V gave up 5 bases and J gave up 7 bases; unmatched junction bases: 7. CDR3 bases: TGTGCCAGCAGCCCCCGGGGGGTGAGCGGGGAGCTGTTTTTT. It translates to CASSPRGVSGELFF.

V is TRBV6-2 or TRBV6-3 and J is TRBJ2-1; TRBD2 agrees at 7 bases. The CDR3 contains 16 residues. CDR1 and CDR2 from the germline V gene are MNHEY and SVGEGT. The V and J ends lost 4 bases and 2 bases, in that order; junction bases with no gene match: 8. The CDR3 DNA follows: TGTGCCAGCAGTTCTCCTACTGCGGGAGCCTACAATGAGCAGTTCTTC. Its protein product is CASSSPTAGAYNEQFF.

The chain has TRBV30 and TRBJ1-5; no clear D. The CDR3 runs 15 residues. Trimming cost V 3 bases and J 4 bases, with 16 bases left between them. CDR1 GTSNPN and CDR2 SVGIG come from the germline V gene (reference sequence). The CDR3 bases are TGTGCCTGGAGCCCGGGCCTCGCCTTTAATCAGCCCCAGCATTTT. Translating it yields CAWSPGLAFNQPQHF.

The V call is TRBV4-1, the J call TRBJ2-5, with D possibly matching TRBD2 (5 bases). The germline V gene has CDR1 MGHRA and CDR2 YSYEKL. V was trimmed by 0 bases and J by 3 bases, leaving 11 bases between them. The CDR3 length is 15 residues. CDR3 residues: CASSQDVGGEETQYF. Here the CDR3 DNA reads TGCGCCAGCAGCCAAGATGTAGGAGGAGAAGAGACCCAGTACTTC.